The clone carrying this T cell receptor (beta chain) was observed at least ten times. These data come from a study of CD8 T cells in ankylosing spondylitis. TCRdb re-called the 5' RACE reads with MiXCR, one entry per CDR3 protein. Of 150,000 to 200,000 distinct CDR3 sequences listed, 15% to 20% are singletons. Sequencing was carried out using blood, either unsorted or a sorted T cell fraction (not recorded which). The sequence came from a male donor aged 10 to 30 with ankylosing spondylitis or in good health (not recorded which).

Here the CDR3 DNA reads TGCAGTGCTATAACCGACCGTAATCAGCCCCAGCATTTT. It is translated as CSAITDRNQPQHF. V gene TRBV20-1 combines with J gene TRBJ1-5; D unresolved. Germline V gene data show CDR1 as DFQATT and CDR2 as SNEGSKA (reference sequence). Trimming pared 4 bases from V and 4 bases from J, leaving 11 bases between. This CDR3 has 13 residues.